The 19 T cell receptor beta chains below come from one sample, sequenced in a study of CD8 T cells in Susac syndrome. With random hexamers, roughly 0.5 to 1 ug RNA was reverse transcribed. Via MiXCR, TCRdb re-called the immunoSEQ multiplex PCR reads, giving one row per CDR3 protein. The data contain roughly 160,000 distinct CDR3 sequences, about 96% of them singletons. Sequenced material: CD4+ T cells from PBMCs. These receptors were taken from a human donor with Susac syndrome.

The chain couples TRBV18 to TRBJ2-5; no firm D call. V was shortened by 2 bases and J by 1 base, with 5 bases between the two germline ends. The CDR3 is 13 amino acids. The germline CDR1 and CDR2 sequences are KGHSH and LQKENI. CDR3 nucleotide sequence: TGTGCCAGCTCACCAGCCAGCCAAGAGACCCAGTACTTC. Its protein is CASSPASQETQYF.

The chain joins TRBV6-5 to TRBJ2-7, with 7 bases fitting TRBD2. This CDR3 comprises 14 residues. With V trimmed by 1 base and J by 1 base, 1 base remained unmatched. CDR1 and CDR2 from the germline V gene are MNHEY and SVGAGI. CDR3 DNA sequence: TGTGCCAGCAGTTACTTGGGAGGGTCCTACGAGCAGTACTTC. Translating gives CASSYLGGSYEQYF.

The V and J genes are TRBV20-1 and TRBJ1-6; D is ambiguous. Per germline, CDR1 DFQATT and CDR2 SNEGSKA (reference sequence). The CDR3 sequence is 15 residues long. The V and J ends lost 5 bases and 4 bases respectively, with 15 bases between them. CDR3 sequence (DNA): TGCAGTGCTTCACACTACAGAGTATATAATTCACCCCTCCACTTT. Its translation is CSASHYRVYNSPLHF.

The rearrangement links TRBV27 to TRBJ2-5; 7 nucleotides align to TRBD1. Trimming cost V 6 bases and J 3 bases; bases outside gene matches: 7. Germline assignment: CDR1 MNHEY and CDR2 SMNVEV (reference sequence). This CDR3 region has 14 residues. The CDR3 spells CASSINTGEETQYF. CDR3 DNA: TGTGCCAGCAGCATAAATACAGGGGAAGAGACCCAGTACTTC.

The gene calls are TRBV5-1 and TRBJ2-7; D ambiguous. V was cut by 2 bases and J by 5 bases, with 17 bases left in between. The CDR3 is made up of 15 amino acids. Looked up from germline, CDR1 is SGHRS and CDR2 is YFSETQ. The CDR3, as DNA: TGCGCCAGCAGCTTCACGGAGTGGGGAAGGGACGAGCAGTACTTC. It specifies CASSFTEWGRDEQYF. Looking up the rest from reference TRBV5-1 and TRBJ2-7 gives the full variable domain: KAGVTQTPRYLIKTRGQQVTLSCSPISGHRSVSWYQQTPGQGLQFLFEYFSETQRNKGNFPGRFSGRQFSNSRSEMNVSTLELGDSALYLCASSFTEWGRDEQYFGPGTRLTVT.

The chain uses TRBV14 and TRBJ2-2; 10 positions agree with TRBD1. From germline, CDR1 is SGHDN and CDR2 FVKESK. V gave up 4 bases and J gave up 3 bases; unmatched junction bases: 2. The CDR3 length is 15 residues. CDR3 in DNA: TGTGCCAGCAGCCCGGGACAGGGGCACACCGGGGAGCTGTTTTTT. Translated: CASSPGQGHTGELFF.

The rearrangement uses TRBV29-1 and TRBJ2-1; the D is unclear. V was clipped by 3 bases and J by 7 bases, with 19 bases between them. CDR1 and CDR2 (germline): SQVTM, ANQGSEA. CDR3 length: 15 residues. The CDR3 sequence: CSVDDPILGLNEQFF. For the CDR3, the DNA is TGCAGCGTTGACGATCCAATCCTGGGCCTTAATGAGCAGTTCTTC.

This sequence joins TRBV12-3 or TRBV12-4 and TRBJ1-1; D is perhaps TRBD1 (6 bases). The CDR3 spans 16 residues. V lost 4 bases and J 6 bases, leaving 21 bases between the germline ends. CDR3 sequence reads: CASSSAGGDTGPEAFF. The CDR3 coding sequence is TGTGCCAGCAGTTCCGCAGGAGGGGACACCGGACCTGAAGCTTTCTTT.

This clonotype was recorded once. The chain uses TRBV3-1 and TRBJ2-3; D gene uncertain. This CDR3 is 14 amino acids long. V lost 1 base, J lost 6 bases, and 11 bases lay in between. The germline gives CDR1 LGHDT, CDR2 YNNKEL (reference sequence). CDR3 in amino acids: CASSQVQNRDTQYF. The CDR3 DNA reads as TGTGCCAGCAGCCAAGTCCAGAACCGGGATACGCAGTATTTT.

V is TRBV27 and J is TRBJ2-1; D gene ambiguous. The CDR3 extends over 13 amino acids. V lost 1 base, J lost 6 bases, and 7 bases lay in between. Germline V gene data show CDR1 as MNHEY and CDR2 as SMNVEV (reference sequence). The CDR3 sequence: CASSLLQFNEQFF. The CDR3 nucleotides read TGTGCCAGCAGTTTATTGCAGTTCAATGAGCAGTTCTTC.

The V and J genes are TRBV5-4 and TRBJ1-2; D is possibly TRBD1 (6 bases). V was cut by 6 bases and J by 2 bases, with 17 bases left in between. In germline, CDR1 is SGHNT, CDR2 YYREEE (reference sequence). The CDR3 is made up of 15 amino acids. The CDR3: CASTPGQGINYGYTF. The CDR3 DNA is TGTGCCAGCACCCCGGGGCAGGGGATCAACTATGGCTACACCTTC. The full variable domain, in which reference TRBV5-4 and TRBJ1-2 provide the parts outside the CDR3, is ETGVTQSPTHLIKTRGQQVTLRCSSQSGHNTVSWYQQALGQGPQFIFQYYREEENGRGNFPPRFSGLQFPNYSSELNVNALELDDSALYLCASTPGQGINYGYTFGSGTRLTVV.

The V gene is TRBV24-1, the J gene TRBJ1-5; D is possibly TRBD1 (5 bases). Germline lookup yields CDR1 KGHDR and CDR2 SFDVKD. CDR3 length equals 14 residues. Trimming shortened V by 5 bases and J by 9 bases, and 16 bases separated the two germline ends. Here the CDR3 DNA reads TGTGCCACCAGTGCCCCCGGAGGGGCATCGCCCCAGCATTTT. This gives the protein CATSAPGGASPQHF.

The chain carries TRBV30 and TRBJ2-7; D is ambiguous. Looked up from germline, CDR1 is GTSNPN and CDR2 is SVGIG (reference sequence). The CDR3 sequence is 13 residues long. Trimming stripped 0 bases from V and 3 bases from J, with 9 bases between. In nucleotides, the CDR3 is TGTGCCTGGAGTGTACCCCCAAACTACGAGCAGTACTTC. Translated, it gives CAWSVPPNYEQYF.

The chain recombines TRBV28 with TRBJ2-5; 11 nucleotides line up with TRBD2. The CDR3 contains 18 residues. V lost 5 bases and J lost 0; bases outside the gene matches: 11. The germline V gene encodes CDR1 MDHEN and CDR2 SYDVKM. CDR3 sequence reads: CASSPNFQTSGNQETQYF. Here the CDR3 DNA reads TGTGCCAGCAGTCCCAATTTCCAGACTAGCGGGAACCAAGAGACCCAGTACTTC.

The CDR3 loop reads CASSPPPLGNLYGYTF. DNA of the CDR3: TGTGCCAGCTCACCCCCCCCCTTGGGGAACCTCTATGGCTACACCTTC. J is TRBJ1-2 and V is TRBV18; D uncertain. Looked up from germline, CDR1 is KGHSH and CDR2 is LQKENI. V lost 3 bases and J 4 bases, leaving 18 bases between the germline ends. The CDR3 loop spans 16 amino acids. Supplemented by reference TRBV18 and TRBJ1-2, the full variable domain reads NAGVMQNPRHLVRRRGQEARLRCSPMKGHSHVYWYRQLPEEGLKFMVYLQKENIIDESGMPKERFSAEFPKEGPSILRIQQVVRGDSAAYFCASSPPPLGNLYGYTFGSGTRLTVV.

In nucleotides, the CDR3 is TGTGCCAGCAGCTTATACAGGACCCATGGCTACACCTTC. This encodes CASSLYRTHGYTF. This sequence joins TRBV7-9 and TRBJ1-2; tentatively, D is TRBD1 (5 bases). V lost 2 bases and J lost 6, with 10 bases in between. Germline values: CDR1 SEHNR, CDR2 FQNEAQ (reference sequence). This CDR3 comprises 13 residues.

The chain links TRBV28 to TRBJ2-7; 14 positions match TRBD2. V gave up 5 bases and J gave up 6 bases; unmatched junction bases: 21. The germline CDR1 and CDR2 sequences are MDHEN and SYDVKM. This CDR3 has 20 residues. The CDR3 sequence is CASSRMAPGRGLAGGSEQYV. CDR3 in DNA: TGTGCCAGCAGTCGAATGGCACCGGGGCGAGGACTAGCGGGGGGCTCCGAGCAGTACGTC.

The rearrangement links TRBV20-1 to TRBJ1-5; D is undetermined. V was trimmed by 3 bases and J by 4 bases, leaving 10 bases between them. CDR1 is DFQATT, CDR2 SNEGSKA, per germline (reference sequence). This CDR3 comprises 13 residues. The CDR3 coding sequence is TGCAGTGCTAGCAAGACGGAAAATCAGCCCCAGCATTTT. This gives the protein CSASKTENQPQHF.

V usage is TRBV5-1 and J usage is TRBJ2-1; perhaps TRBD2 as D (6 bases). Trimming shortened V by 0 bases and J by 8 bases, and 12 bases separated the two germline ends. The CDR3 is 14 amino acids. Germline assignment: CDR1 SGHRS and CDR2 YFSETQ. CDR3 sequence reads: CASSLEWRGHEQFF. CDR3 nucleotides: TGCGCCAGCAGCTTGGAATGGAGGGGCCATGAGCAGTTCTTC.